What follows is one T cell receptor beta chain and its context. The antigen is undetermined. The CDR3 extends over 14 amino acids. J gave up 8 bases and V 8 bases, and 12 bases lay outside the gene matches. CDR1 is LNHDA, CDR2 SQIVND, per germline (reference sequence). Vbeta (60) and Jbeta (13) primers were used in the PCR. Libraries were prepared by immunoSEQ multiplex PCR; TCRdb keeps only in-frame clonotypes and omits some of them. The top ten hold over 2% of the sample, which has about 190,000 clones, 75% to 80% seen once. This entry comes from a study of cytomegalovirus exposure and HLA in healthy donors. Notes on the study in general: A further, later analysis showed that HLA-associated TCR beta chains (compared with equally common others) were more clonally expanded. Most TCR beta V segments were productive about 90% or about 30% of the time in an earlier analysis.

The study sampled nominally healthy donors, though unrecorded immune exposures were likely. Sequencing input: PBMCs. The V gene is TRBV19, the J gene TRBJ1-5, with 7 bases aligning to TRBD1. The TCR sequence derives from a woman aged 25 to 39 in good health and CMV-seropositive. This CDR3 is CASSRQGFGEPQHF. In DNA, the CDR3 is TGTGCCAGTTCCCGACAGGGCTTTGGGGAGCCCCAGCATTTT.